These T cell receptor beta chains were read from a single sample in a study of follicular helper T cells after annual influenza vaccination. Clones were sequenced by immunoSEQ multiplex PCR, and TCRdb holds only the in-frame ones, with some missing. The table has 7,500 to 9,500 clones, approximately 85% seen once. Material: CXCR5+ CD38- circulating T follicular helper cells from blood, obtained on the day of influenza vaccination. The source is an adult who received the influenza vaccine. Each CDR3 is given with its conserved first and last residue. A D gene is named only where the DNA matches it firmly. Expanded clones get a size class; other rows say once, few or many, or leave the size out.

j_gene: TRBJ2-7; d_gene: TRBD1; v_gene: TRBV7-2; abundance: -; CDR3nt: TGTGCCAGCAGCTTAGGAACCGGGACAGCGTCCTACGAGCAGTACTTC; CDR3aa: CASSLGTGTASYEQYF
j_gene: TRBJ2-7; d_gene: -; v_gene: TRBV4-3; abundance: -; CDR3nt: TGCGCCAGCAGCCAAGCCGTTCAGGAGTCCTACGAGCAGTACTTC; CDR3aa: CASSQAVQESYEQYF
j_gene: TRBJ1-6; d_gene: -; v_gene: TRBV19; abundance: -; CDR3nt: TGTGCCAGTAGATCTTCCGCTTACTCATCTAATTCACCCCTCCACTTT; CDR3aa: CASRSSAYSSNSPLHF
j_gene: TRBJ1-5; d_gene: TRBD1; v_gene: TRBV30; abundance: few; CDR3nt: TGTGCCTGGAGTGAATTCAAGGGGGCTAGTCAGCCCCAGCATTTT; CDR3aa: CAWSEFKGASQPQHF
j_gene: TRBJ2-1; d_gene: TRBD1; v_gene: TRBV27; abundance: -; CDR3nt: TGTGCCAGCAGTTTAAGGACAGGGGGCAATGAGCAGTTCTTC; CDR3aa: CASSLRTGGNEQFF
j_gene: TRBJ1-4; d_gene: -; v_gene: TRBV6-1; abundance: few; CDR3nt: TGTGCCAGCCAAGATAAGGGAGATGAAAAACTGTTTTTT; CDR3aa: CASQDKGDEKLFF
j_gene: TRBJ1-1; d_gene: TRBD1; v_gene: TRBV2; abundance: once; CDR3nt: TGTGCCAAATCCTCAGGGGGTTTAGGGGCTGAAGCTTTCTTT; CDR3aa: CAKSSGGLGAEAFF
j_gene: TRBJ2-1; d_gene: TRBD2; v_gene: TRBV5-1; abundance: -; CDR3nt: TGCGCCAGCAGCTTGGGCCCCAGCGGGGGGCAGAATGAGCAGTTCTTC; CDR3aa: CASSLGPSGGQNEQFF
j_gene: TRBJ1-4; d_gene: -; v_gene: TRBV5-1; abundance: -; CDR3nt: TGCGCCAGCAGCCACGGGACGGACCGAAAACTGTTTTTT; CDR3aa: CASSHGTDRKLFF
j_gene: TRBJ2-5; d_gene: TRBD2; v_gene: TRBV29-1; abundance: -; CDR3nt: TGCAGCGTCGTCCTAGCGGGGGGGCGAGAGACCCAGTACTTC; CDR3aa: CSVVLAGGRETQYF
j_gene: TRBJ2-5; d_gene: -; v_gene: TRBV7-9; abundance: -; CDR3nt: TGTGCCAGCAGCTTATCAGGGTTCGGAGAGACCCAGTACTTC; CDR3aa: CASSLSGFGETQYF
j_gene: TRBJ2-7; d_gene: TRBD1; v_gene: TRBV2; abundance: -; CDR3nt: TGTGCCAGCTCCCGGGACAGGGTCCCCTACGAGCAGTACTTC; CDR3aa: CASSRDRVPYEQYF
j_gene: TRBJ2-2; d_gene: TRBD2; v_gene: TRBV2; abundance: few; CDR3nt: TGTGCCAGCAGTGAACGAGCGGGGCGCACCGGGGAGCTGTTTTTT; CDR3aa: CASSERAGRTGELFF
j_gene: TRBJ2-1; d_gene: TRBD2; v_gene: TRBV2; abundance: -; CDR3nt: TGTGCCAGCAGTTTCACCCTAGCGGGGGGGGAGTTCTTC; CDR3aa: CASSFTLAGGEFF
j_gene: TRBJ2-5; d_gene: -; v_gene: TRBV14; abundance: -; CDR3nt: TGTGCCAGCAGCCATATCACAGGGAAACGGGAGACCCAGTACTTC; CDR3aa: CASSHITGKRETQYF
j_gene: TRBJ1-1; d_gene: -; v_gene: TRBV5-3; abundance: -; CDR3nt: TGTGCCAGAAGACTGGACAGAGTATCTGAAGCTTTCTTT; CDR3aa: CARRLDRVSEAFF
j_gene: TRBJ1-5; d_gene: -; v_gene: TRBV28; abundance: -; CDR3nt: TGTGCCAGCAGTTTAAGACAACATCGCAATCAGCCCCAGCATTTT; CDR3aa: CASSLRQHRNQPQHF
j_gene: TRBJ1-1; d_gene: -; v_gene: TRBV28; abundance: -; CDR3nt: TGTGCCAGCAGTTTTCGGGGGCCTCGGGACACTGAAGCTTTCTTT; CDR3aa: CASSFRGPRDTEAFF
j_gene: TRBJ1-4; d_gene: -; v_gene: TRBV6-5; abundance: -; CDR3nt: TGTGCCAGCAGTTCCGGGGGGACTAATGAAAAACTGTTTTTT; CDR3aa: CASSSGGTNEKLFF
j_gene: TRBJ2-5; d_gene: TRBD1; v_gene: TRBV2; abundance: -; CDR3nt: TGTGCCAGCAGCACCGGGACAGGGGAAGAGACCCAGTACTTC; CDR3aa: CASSTGTGEETQYF
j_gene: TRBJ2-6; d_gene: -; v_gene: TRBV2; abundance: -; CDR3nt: TGTGCCAGCAGTGTTTCCCACTCTGGGGCCAACGTCCTGACTTTC; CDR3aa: CASSVSHSGANVLTF
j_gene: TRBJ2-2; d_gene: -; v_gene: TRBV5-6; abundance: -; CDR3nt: TGTGCCAGCAGCCTAGATTCGGGTCTTAACACCGGGGAGCTGTTTTTT; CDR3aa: CASSLDSGLNTGELFF
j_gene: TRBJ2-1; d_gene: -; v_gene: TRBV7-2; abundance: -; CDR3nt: TGTGCCAGCACCCGCCCGAATAAGGGGGAGCAGTTCTTC; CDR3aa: CASTRPNKGEQFF
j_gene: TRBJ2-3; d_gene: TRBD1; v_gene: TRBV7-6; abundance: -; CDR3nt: TGTGCCAGCAGCTTATCTACCAGGGACAGGGGCACAGATACGCAGTATTTT; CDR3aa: CASSLSTRDRGTDTQYF
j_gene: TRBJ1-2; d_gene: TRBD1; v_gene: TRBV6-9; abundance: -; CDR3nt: TGTGCCAGCAGTTCAGGGGGCTCTGGCTACACCTTC; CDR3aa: CASSSGGSGYTF
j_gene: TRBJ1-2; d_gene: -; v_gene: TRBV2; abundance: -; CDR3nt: TGTGCCAGCAGTGCGGACAGCCATAACTATGGCTACACCTTC; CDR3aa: CASSADSHNYGYTF
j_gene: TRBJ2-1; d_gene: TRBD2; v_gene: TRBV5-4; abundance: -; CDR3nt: TGTGCCAGCAGCTCGTACAGCGGGGGGGCGTTAAATGAGCAGTTCTTC; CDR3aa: CASSSYSGGALNEQFF
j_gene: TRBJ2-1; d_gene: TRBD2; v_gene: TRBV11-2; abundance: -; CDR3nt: TGTGCCAGCAGCCCGCAACTAGCGGGGGGTTACAATGAGCAGTTCTTC; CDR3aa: CASSPQLAGGYNEQFF
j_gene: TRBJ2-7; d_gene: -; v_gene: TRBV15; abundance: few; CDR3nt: TGTGCCACCAGCAGATCCAGGGTCCACGAGCAGTACTTC; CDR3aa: CATSRSRVHEQYF
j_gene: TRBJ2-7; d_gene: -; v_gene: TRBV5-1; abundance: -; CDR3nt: TGCGCCAGGGGTACGCGACAGGAATTAAGCTCCTACGAGCAGTACTTC; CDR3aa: CARGTRQELSSYEQYF
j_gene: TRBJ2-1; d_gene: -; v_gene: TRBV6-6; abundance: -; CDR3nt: TGTGCCAGCAGTCAATCAGGCGAGCAGTTCTTC; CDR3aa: CASSQSGEQFF
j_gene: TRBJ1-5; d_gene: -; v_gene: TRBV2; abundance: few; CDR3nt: TGTGCCAGCAGCGAGAAGGGTCTTAGGAATCAGCCCCAGCATTTT; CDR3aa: CASSEKGLRNQPQHF
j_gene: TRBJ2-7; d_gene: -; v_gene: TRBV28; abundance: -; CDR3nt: TGTGCCAGCAGTTTATTGGGGTTTGAGCAGTACTTC; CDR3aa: CASSLLGFEQYF
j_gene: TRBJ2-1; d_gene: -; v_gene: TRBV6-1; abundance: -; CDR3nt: TGTGCCAGCAGTGTTCAGAGCCTGTTCTTC; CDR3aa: CASSVQSLFF
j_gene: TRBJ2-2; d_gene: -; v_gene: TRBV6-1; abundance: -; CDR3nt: TGTGCCAGCAAAGAGGGAGCGAACACCGGGGAGCTGTTTTTT; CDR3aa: CASKEGANTGELFF
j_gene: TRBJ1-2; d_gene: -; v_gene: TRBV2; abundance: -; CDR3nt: TGTGCCAGCAGTGAATTCCTACCCGGACGGACCTATGGCTACACCTTC; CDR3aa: CASSEFLPGRTYGYTF
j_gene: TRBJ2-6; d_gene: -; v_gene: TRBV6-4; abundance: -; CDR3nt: TGTGCCAGCAGTGAAAGGGCTGGGGCCAACGTCCTGACTTTC; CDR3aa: CASSERAGANVLTF
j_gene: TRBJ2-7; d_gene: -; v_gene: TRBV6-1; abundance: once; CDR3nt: TGTGCCAGCAGTTTCCTGGGGGGCGAGCAGTACTTC; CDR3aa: CASSFLGGEQYF
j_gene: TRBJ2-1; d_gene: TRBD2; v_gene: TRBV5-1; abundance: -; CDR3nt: TGCGCCAGCAGCCAGGAACTAGCGGGGACGTCTAGCAATGAGCAGTTCTTC; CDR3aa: CASSQELAGTSSNEQFF
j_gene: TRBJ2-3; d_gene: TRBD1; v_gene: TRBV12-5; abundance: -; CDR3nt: TGTGCTAGTGGTTTGGTGACAGGGGGCACAGATACGCAGTATTTT; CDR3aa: CASGLVTGGTDTQYF
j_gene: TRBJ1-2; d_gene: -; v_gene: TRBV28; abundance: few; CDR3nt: TGTGCCAGCAGTTTATCGGGGGGCAGTGGCTACACCTTC; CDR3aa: CASSLSGGSGYTF
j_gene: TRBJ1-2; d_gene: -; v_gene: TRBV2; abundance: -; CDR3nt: TGTGCCAGCAGTGAAACACGCGATAACTATGGCTACACCTTC; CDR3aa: CASSETRDNYGYTF
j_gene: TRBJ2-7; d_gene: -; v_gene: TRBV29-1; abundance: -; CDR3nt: TGCAGCGTTGAAGAGTGGGAAGGCGAGCAGTACTTC; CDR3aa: CSVEEWEGEQYF
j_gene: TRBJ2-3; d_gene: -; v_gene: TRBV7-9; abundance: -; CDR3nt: TGTGCCAGCAGCTCAAGTGTCCGCTCAGATACGCAGTATTTT; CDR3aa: CASSSSVRSDTQYF
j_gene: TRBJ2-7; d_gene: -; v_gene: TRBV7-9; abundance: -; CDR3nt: TGTGCCAGCAGCTTAAGTGGCGGGGTCTACGAGCAGTACTTC; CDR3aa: CASSLSGGVYEQYF
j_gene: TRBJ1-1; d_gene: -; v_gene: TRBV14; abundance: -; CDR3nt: TGTGCCAGCAGCCAAGGGGTCACGACTGAAGCTTTCTTT; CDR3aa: CASSQGVTTEAFF
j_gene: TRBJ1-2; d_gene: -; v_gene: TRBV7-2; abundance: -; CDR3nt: TGTGCCAGCAGCTTAGGGGGGACGCATTTGGGCTACACCTTC; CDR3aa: CASSLGGTHLGYTF